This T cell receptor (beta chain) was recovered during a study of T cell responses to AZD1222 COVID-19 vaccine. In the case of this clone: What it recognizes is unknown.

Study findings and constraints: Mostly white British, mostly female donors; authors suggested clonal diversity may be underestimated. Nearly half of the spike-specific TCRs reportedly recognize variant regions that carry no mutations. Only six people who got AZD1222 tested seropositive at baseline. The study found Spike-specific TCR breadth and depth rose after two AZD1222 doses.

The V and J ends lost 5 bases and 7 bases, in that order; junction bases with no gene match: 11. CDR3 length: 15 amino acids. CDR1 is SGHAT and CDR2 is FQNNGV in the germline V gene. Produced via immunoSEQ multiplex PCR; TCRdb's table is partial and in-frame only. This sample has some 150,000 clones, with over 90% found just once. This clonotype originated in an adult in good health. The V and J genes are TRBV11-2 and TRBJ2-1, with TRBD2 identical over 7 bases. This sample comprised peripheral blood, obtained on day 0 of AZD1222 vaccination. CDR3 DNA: TGTGCCAGCAGCCAGGAGTCTAGCGGCCTTAATGAGCAGTTCTTC. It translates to CASSQESSGLNEQFF.